This T cell receptor (beta chain) was sequenced in a study of cytomegalovirus exposure and HLA in healthy donors. PCR used 60 Vbeta primers and 13 Jbeta primers. Original processing methods: Unique TCR beta chains numbered around 75 million in a later analysis, with roughly 11 million shared. Profiled with immunoSEQ multiplex PCR; TCRdb holds only in-frame clones, not every one. V and J calls and clone size are given by that table; D and trimming were obtained from the DNA. The top ten clones hold 2% to 3% of a sample with around 170,000 clones, 65% to 80% of them seen once. The CDR3 loop spans 15 amino acids. Trimming took 4 bases from V and 1 from J; bases not matched to a gene: 5. Germline CDR1 and CDR2: MGHRA and YSYEKL.

Sample: PBMCs. This sequence was found in a woman aged 30 to 39 in good health and CMV-seropositive. The chain uses TRBV4-1 and TRBJ2-7; TRBD1 aligns across 9 bases. This CDR3 is CASSRLGTGSYEQYF. The CDR3 DNA follows: TGCGCCAGCAGCCGCCTCGGGACAGGGTCCTACGAGCAGTACTTC.